Each of the 16 T cell receptor beta chains below was sequenced from the same sample in a study of shared clonotypes between healthy human individuals. Clones were sequenced by immunoSEQ multiplex PCR, and TCRdb holds only the in-frame ones, with some missing. Counted here are roughly 2.4 million clones, under 97% occurring once; the ten biggest clones make up approximately 0.13%. Sequencing input: naive CD4+ T cells sorted from blood. The subset here: CD45RA+ positively selected. These receptor sequences come from a man aged 18 to 30 in good health.

This clone was detected once. The genes are TRBV5-1 and TRBJ2-3; 7 nucleotides line up with TRBD2. After removal of 5 bases from V and 2 bases from J, the junction contained 8 bases not matched to a gene. Germline CDR1 reads SGHRS; CDR2 reads YFSETQ. The CDR3 is 15 amino acids. CDR3 sequence (DNA): TGCGCCAGCAGTCCCAAGACTAGCCCCACAGATACGCAGTATTTT. This sequence encodes CASSPKTSPTDTQYF. Combining the CDR3 with reference TRBV5-1 and TRBJ2-3 gives the whole variable domain KAGVTQTPRYLIKTRGQQVTLSCSPISGHRSVSWYQQTPGQGLQFLFEYFSETQRNKGNFPGRFSGRQFSNSRSEMNVSTLELGDSALYLCASSPKTSPTDTQYFGPGTRLTVL.

The chain employs TRBV5-4 and TRBJ2-7; 9 nucleotides line up with TRBD2. Germline V gives CDR1 SGHNT, CDR2 YYREEE (reference sequence). The CDR3 covers 15 residues. V trimming: 2 bases; J trimming: 3 bases; junction bases outside the gene matches: 6. In DNA, the CDR3 is TGTGCCAGCAGCTTCGGCGGGAGGGTCGGCTACGAGCAGTACTTC. Translated, it gives CASSFGGRVGYEQYF.

The rearrangement uses TRBV6-6 and TRBJ1-1; a weak D match, TRBD1 (5 bases). The CDR3 has 11 amino acids. V was trimmed by 4 bases and J by 9 bases, leaving 9 bases between them. Germline CDR1 is MNHNY and CDR2 is SVGAGI (reference sequence). CDR3 bases: TGTGCCAGCAGTTCGGGACTCCAAGCTTTCTTT. It encodes CASSSGLQAFF.

The chain links TRBV9 to TRBJ2-3; 11 bases map to TRBD1. This CDR3 has 16 residues. Germline CDR1 is SGDLS and CDR2 is YYNGEE. V lost 4 bases to trimming and J lost 6 bases; unmatched junction nucleotides: 10. The CDR3 DNA reads as TGTGCCAGCAGCATCTCCGGACAGGGGGCCGCGGATACGCAGTATTTT. It yields the protein CASSISGQGAADTQYF.

V usage is TRBV6-9 and J usage is TRBJ2-2; a possible D gene is TRBD2 (8 bases). This CDR3 contains 16 residues. Germline lookup yields CDR1 MNHGY and CDR2 SVAAGI. V lost 11 bases to trimming and J lost 0 bases, with 19 bases between them. CDR3 bases: TGTGCCTCCCGGGGGGGAGGGGGCCCGAACACCGGGGAGCTGTTTTTT. Its translation is CASRGGGGPNTGELFF.

This clone was detected once. V usage is TRBV6-6 and J usage is TRBJ2-2; D not resolved. Trimming removed 7 bases at V and 4 bases at J, with 13 bases between. The length of the CDR3 is 14 residues. Germline CDR1 MNHNY, CDR2 SVGAGI (reference sequence). CDR3 amino acids: CASKDGLSTGELFF. Written as DNA, the CDR3 is TGTGCCAGCAAAGACGGTTTAAGCACCGGGGAGCTGTTTTTT.

V usage is TRBV30 and J usage is TRBJ1-3; possibly TRBD1 for D (6 bases). Germline-derived CDR1 and CDR2 are GTSNPN and SVGIG (reference sequence). The ends were cut back, 4 bases at V and 2 bases at J, with 9 bases in the middle. CDR3 size: 13 residues. CDR3 nucleotides: TGTGCCTGGAAAAGGGGGGCTGGAAACACCATATATTTT. Its protein product is CAWKRGAGNTIYF.

The chain combines TRBV18 with TRBJ2-1; 11 bases map to TRBD2. The CDR3 totals 17 residues. The ends lost 0 bases at V and 7 bases at J; junction bases unmatched: 8. Germline-derived CDR1 and CDR2 are KGHSH and LQKENI. The CDR3 sequence: CASSPPTSGSGRNEQFF. For the CDR3, the DNA is TGTGCCAGCTCACCACCTACTAGCGGGAGCGGCCGGAATGAGCAGTTCTTC.

A note on this clone: The sample contains more than one DNA sequence encoding this CDR3. The V gene is TRBV2, the J gene TRBJ2-3; 11 bases agree with TRBD1. This CDR3 is built from 14 residues. Germline V gene data show CDR1 as SNHLY and CDR2 as FYNNEI. V dropped 5 bases and J dropped 4; count of bases not matched to a gene: 2. DNA of the CDR3: TGTGCCAGCAGTTTGGGACAGGGGGCAGATACGCAGTATTTT. Translating gives CASSLGQGADTQYF. The full variable domain, rest sourced from reference TRBV2 and TRBJ2-3, is EPEVTQTPSHQVTQMGQEVILRCVPISNHLYFYWYRQILGQKVEFLVSFYNNEISEKSEIFDDQFSVERPDGSNFTLKIRSTKLEDSAMYFCASSLGQGADTQYFGPGTRLTVL.

CDR3 in amino acids: CASSQQGQGPGYTF. Here the CDR3 DNA reads TGTGCCAGCAGTCAACAGGGTCAGGGGCCTGGCTACACCTTC. The chain recombines TRBV2 with TRBJ1-2, with a tentative D call TRBD1 (6 bases). The CDR3 runs 14 residues. V gave up 5 bases and J gave up 7 bases, with 17 bases separating them. Looked up from germline, CDR1 is SNHLY and CDR2 is FYNNEI.

This chain links TRBV7-2 with TRBJ2-5, with TRBD2 identical over 16 bases. Germline V CDR1 and CDR2: SGHTA, FQGNSA. This CDR3 has 18 amino acids. The V segment lost 1 base and the J segment 5 bases; nucleotides outside the gene matches: 7. In DNA, the CDR3 is TGTGCCAGCAGCTTAGAGGGGACTAGCGGGAGGGTCGGGGAGACCCAGTACTTC. Amino acids: CASSLEGTSGRVGETQYF.

The V gene is TRBV7-9, the J gene TRBJ1-4; 10 nucleotides agree with TRBD1. V gave up 5 bases and J gave up 6 bases; unmatched junction bases: 3. CDR3 size: 14 residues. CDR1 and CDR2 from the germline V gene are SEHNR and FQNEAQ (reference sequence). CDR3 nucleotides: TGTGCCAGCAGCCCGGACAGGGGGGATGAAAAACTGTTTTTT. This gives the protein CASSPDRGDEKLFF.

CDR3 protein: CASSVGWTNEQFF. CDR3 nucleotide sequence: TGTGCCAGCAGCGTAGGTTGGACTAATGAGCAGTTCTTC. This chain joins TRBV9 and TRBJ2-1; a possible D gene is TRBD2 (5 bases). Germline loops: CDR1 SGDLS, CDR2 YYNGEE. The V gene lost 0 bases and the J gene lost 7 bases, with 8 bases spanning the gap. The CDR3 covers 13 residues.

This clone was seen only once. One junction end does not reproduce the germline sequence, and a read error may be involved. V is TRBV7-7 and J is TRBJ1-4, with a weak D call TRBD1 (5 bases). CDR1 is SSHAT, CDR2 FNYEAQ, per germline (reference sequence). This CDR3 has 12 amino acids. CDR3 DNA sequence: TGTGCTAGCAGCTTAGGGGCGGAAAAACTGTTTTTT. Residues: CASSLGAEKLFF.

V and J are TRBV30 and TRBJ2-2; maybe TRBD1 (6 bases). CDR1 and CDR2 from the germline V gene are GTSNPN and SVGIG (reference sequence). Trimming left V 2 bases short and J 6 bases short, with 10 bases between. The CDR3 totals 13 residues. CDR3 bases: TGTGCCTGGAGTTCTTACAGGGCCGGGGAGCTGTTTTTT. Protein product: CAWSSYRAGELFF. Using reference TRBV30 and TRBJ2-2 for the parts outside the CDR3, the full variable domain is SQTIHQWPATLVQPVGSPLSLECTVEGTSNPNLYWYRQAAGRGLQLLFYSVGIGQISSEVPQNLSASRPQDRQFILSSKKLLLSDSGFYLCAWSSYRAGELFFGEGSRLTVL.

The J gene is TRBJ2-5, the V gene TRBV21-1; the table's D call of TRBD2 was not tested on the DNA. TRBV21-1 is reported as a pseudogene. This CDR3 contains 18 residues. Here the CDR3 reads CASSTQMGTSGSGETQYF. CDR3 in DNA: TGTGCCAGCAGCACCCAAATGGGAACTAGCGGGAGTGGAGAGACCCAGTACTTC.